Listed here are 18 T cell receptor beta chains from one sample, sequenced in a study of T cell responses to AZD1222 COVID-19 vaccine. Clones were read by immunoSEQ multiplex PCR, and TCRdb kept only the in-frame ones, dropping some. The sample includes fewer than 150,000 clones, approximately 93% of them seen just once. This specimen consisted of peripheral blood, obtained on day 0 of AZD1222 vaccination. These receptors were obtained from an adult in good health.

The chain has TRBV13 and TRBJ2-3; D might be TRBD1 or TRBD2, each matching 7 bases. The germline V gene has CDR1 PRHDT and CDR2 FYEKMQ (reference sequence). The V end lost 5 bases, the J end lost 2 bases, and 20 bases lay between the germline ends. This CDR3 comprises 17 residues. CDR3 in amino acids: CASSPEGAGVATDTQYF. CDR3 nucleotide sequence: TGTGCCAGCAGCCCCGAGGGGGCGGGGGTAGCCACAGATACGCAGTATTTT. The full variable domain, in which reference TRBV13 and TRBJ2-3 provide the parts outside the CDR3, is AAGVIQSPRHLIKEKRETATLKCYPIPRHDTVYWYQQGPGQDPQFLISFYEKMQSDKGSIPDRFSAQQFSDYHSELNMSSLELGDSALYFCASSPEGAGVATDTQYFGPGTRLTVL.

The chain employs TRBV7-2 and TRBJ2-7, with 7 positions matching TRBD2. There are 12 residues in the CDR3. The J segment lost 4 bases and the V segment lost 7 bases, leaving 4 bases of the junction unmatched. Germline V lookup: CDR1 SGHTA, CDR2 FQGNSA. The CDR3, as DNA: TGTGCCAGCACCCCGGGGGGTTACGAGCAGTACTTC. Translation gives CASTPGGYEQYF.

V usage is TRBV29-1 and J usage is TRBJ1-1; no clear D. V shed 6 bases and J shed 0 bases, with 17 bases lying between them. Germline CDR1 reads SQVTM; CDR2 reads ANQGSEA. This CDR3 comprises 15 residues. The CDR3 region is CSVPGRAGLNTEAFF. The CDR3 nucleotides read TGCAGCGTCCCCGGACGGGCGGGATTGAACACTGAAGCTTTCTTT.

V gene TRBV3-1 (or the pseudogene TRBV3-2) combines with J gene TRBJ2-7; no reliable D call. V lost 4 bases and J lost 5, with 18 bases in between. The germline V gene has CDR1 LGHDT and CDR2 YNNKEL (reference sequence). The CDR3 is 15 residues long. The CDR3 nucleotides read TGTGCCAGCAGCCTAAGAGGCCAGAGAAGCGACGAGCAGTACTTC. Translating gives CASSLRGQRSDEQYF.

This clone has just one count. The rearrangement uses TRBV6-5 and TRBJ2-2; 8 nucleotides line up with TRBD2. This CDR3 contains 14 residues. CDR1 is MNHEY, CDR2 SVGAGI, per germline. V lost 8 bases, J lost 4 bases, and 6 bases stayed unmatched. CDR3 protein: CASPSGGVTGELFF. CDR3 DNA: TGTGCCAGCCCAAGCGGGGGAGTCACCGGGGAGCTGTTTTTT.

This clone appeared a single time. The chain links TRBV18 to TRBJ2-3, with TRBD1 matching over 9 bases. J was trimmed by 4 bases and V by 5 bases; bases with no gene match: 10. The CDR3 totals 16 residues. CDR1 KGHSH and CDR2 LQKENI come from the germline V gene. The CDR3 loop is CASSFDRGIGPDTQYF. Written as DNA, the CDR3 is TGTGCCAGCTCATTCGACAGGGGGATCGGGCCAGATACGCAGTATTTT.

The chain combines TRBV6-2 or TRBV6-3 with TRBJ2-3; 8 bases match TRBD2. In germline, CDR1 is MNHEY, CDR2 SVGEGT. The CDR3 totals 12 residues. Germline trimming cut 5 bases from V and 14 bases from J; bases unmatched to any gene: 9. CDR3 DNA sequence: TGTGCCAGCAGTCCGGGACTAGGGCTAGGGTATTTT. It is translated as CASSPGLGLGYF.

The rearrangement links TRBV5-1 to TRBJ1-3; D may be TRBD1 (5 bases). Deletions cut 2 bases from V and 2 bases from J, with 11 bases between. The germline CDR1 and CDR2 sequences are SGHRS and YFSETQ. CDR3 size: 15 residues. CDR3 loop: CASSLGQDTGNTIYF. CDR3 DNA sequence: TGCGCCAGCAGCTTAGGCCAGGACACTGGAAACACCATATATTTT.

This sequence joins TRBV5-5 and TRBJ1-2; tentatively, D is TRBD1 (5 bases). V dropped 2 bases and J dropped 6 bases, with 11 bases sitting between them. The CDR3 is made up of 13 amino acids. Germline-derived CDR1 and CDR2 are SGHKS and YYEKEE (reference sequence). The CDR3 loop is CASSFGQGDGYTF. CDR3 nucleotide sequence: TGTGCCAGCAGCTTTGGCCAGGGCGATGGCTACACCTTC.

This clone was seen just once. V usage is TRBV25-1 and J usage is TRBJ1-1; 7 positions agree with TRBD1. Unmatched junction bases numbered 8, after V lost 7 bases and J lost 3 bases. The CDR3 contains 14 residues. Germline V gene lookup returns CDR1 MGHDK and CDR2 SYGVNS. CDR3 sequence (DNA): TGTGCCAGCACCCAGGGGGGCTGGGACACTGAAGCTTTCTTT. Translating gives CASTQGGWDTEAFF.

This clone was detected only a few times. The rearrangement uses TRBV7-9 and TRBJ2-7; 7 nucleotides align to TRBD1. V lost 10 bases to trimming and J lost 0 bases; unmatched junction nucleotides: 9. The germline V gene encodes CDR1 SEHNR and CDR2 FQNEAQ (reference sequence). The CDR3 loop spans 14 amino acids. CDR3 in amino acids: CAIPQGGASYEQYF. Here the CDR3 DNA reads TGTGCCATACCTCAAGGGGGCGCCTCCTACGAGCAGTACTTC.

This chain connects TRBV4-2 to TRBJ1-1, with D possibly TRBD1 on 5 matching bases. The CDR3 is 17 residues long. Germline V gene lookup returns CDR1 LGHNA and CDR2 YNFKEQ. V was clipped by 1 base and J by 2 bases, with 17 bases between them. In DNA form, the CDR3 reads TGTGCCAGCAGCCAAGGGGGGACTATAAGACCCAACACTGAAGCTTTCTTT. Its protein is CASSQGGTIRPNTEAFF.

V and J are TRBV4-2 and TRBJ1-1; D may be TRBD1 (5 bases). Trimming took 4 bases from V and 0 from J, leaving 12 bases between them. The germline CDR1 and CDR2 sequences are LGHNA and YNFKEQ. CDR3 length: 15 residues. The CDR3 reads CASSPEQQVNTEAFF. The CDR3, as DNA: TGTGCCAGCAGCCCGGAACAACAGGTGAACACTGAAGCTTTCTTT.

The chain is built from TRBV15 and TRBJ1-2; 7 bases map to TRBD1. The CDR3 length is 11 residues. J lost 10 bases, V lost 4 bases, and 3 bases had no gene match. Germline V gene sequence: CDR1 LNHNV, CDR2 YYDKDF (reference sequence). CDR3 sequence (DNA): TGTGCCACCAGCACTACAGGGGACTACACCTTC. This gives the protein CATSTTGDYTF.

The rearrangement links TRBV5-8 to TRBJ2-1; 11 bases fit TRBD1. The CDR3 contains 14 residues. After removal of 10 bases from V and 8 bases from J, the junction contained 11 bases not matched to a gene. Germline assignment: CDR1 SGHTS and CDR2 YDEGEE. CDR3: CAPAGQGASDEQFF. The CDR3 DNA is TGTGCCCCCGCTGGACAGGGGGCTTCCGATGAGCAGTTCTTC.

J is TRBJ1-1 and V is TRBV2; D call uncertain. Germline CDR1 SNHLY, CDR2 FYNNEI. Trimming pared 11 bases from V and 3 bases from J, leaving 16 bases between. The CDR3 runs 13 residues. The CDR3 reads CAGSRRWDTEAFF. DNA of the CDR3: TGTGCCGGCTCACGGAGGTGGGACACTGAAGCTTTCTTT.

The rearrangement uses TRBV19 and TRBJ1-2; D is uncertain. The germline V and J ends were trimmed by 5 bases and 5 bases, with 6 bases remaining between them. Germline V CDR1 and CDR2: LNHDA, SQIVND (reference sequence). The length of the CDR3 is 11 residues. CDR3 amino acids: CASSRGYGYTF. DNA of the CDR3: TGTGCCAGTAGTCGGGGATATGGCTACACCTTC.

The CDR3 is CASSVLRDTEAFF. The CDR3 region has the DNA TGTGCCAGCAGTGTCCTCAGGGACACTGAAGCTTTCTTT. The V gene is TRBV2, the J gene TRBJ1-1, with D maybe TRBD1 (5 bases). The length of the CDR3 is 13 residues. V dropped 4 bases and J dropped 3 bases, with 9 bases sitting between them. Germline CDR1 reads SNHLY; CDR2 reads FYNNEI.